The 32 T cell receptor beta chains presented below share a single source sample, sequenced in a study of T cell responses to AZD1222 COVID-19 vaccine. Clones were read by immunoSEQ multiplex PCR, and TCRdb kept only the in-frame ones, dropping some. The data hold about 180,000 clones, with 90% to 95% observed a single time. Sequenced here: peripheral blood, sampled 28 days after the second dose of the MenACWY control vaccine. These receptors came from an adult who received the MenACWY meningococcal vaccine as a control.

The chain uses TRBV18 and TRBJ1-4; no firm D call. V gave up 3 bases and J gave up 3 bases, with 5 bases separating them. There are 13 residues in the CDR3. Per germline, CDR1 KGHSH and CDR2 LQKENI. CDR3 DNA sequence: TGTGCCAGCTCACCGGGGTCTAATGAAAAACTGTTTTTT. It specifies CASSPGSNEKLFF.

The J gene is TRBJ2-3, the V gene TRBV30, with unresolved D. The CDR3 covers 11 residues. Trimming removed 3 bases from V and 6 bases from J, with 7 bases in between. Germline values: CDR1 GTSNPN, CDR2 SVGIG (reference sequence). CDR3 coding DNA: TGTGCCTGGAGCCCCACTGATACGCAGTATTTT. This gives the protein CAWSPTDTQYF.

The genes are TRBV13 and TRBJ1-2; D remains ambiguous. CDR3 length: 15 amino acids. Germline-derived CDR1 and CDR2 are PRHDT and FYEKMQ (reference sequence). Deletions cut 1 base from V and 2 bases from J, with 11 bases between. This CDR3 is CASSLAKLGNYGYTF. CDR3 nucleotide sequence: TGTGCCAGCAGCTTAGCCAAACTGGGAAACTATGGCTACACCTTC.

The rearrangement uses TRBV9 and TRBJ1-2; possible D gene TRBD1, 5 bases. The CDR3 is made up of 13 amino acids. CDR1 SGDLS and CDR2 YYNGEE come from the germline V gene. V lost 6 bases and J 4 bases, leaving 13 bases between the germline ends. CDR3 DNA sequence: TGTGCCAGCAACCGAGAGGGGTCCTATGGCTACACCTTC. Protein: CASNREGSYGYTF. The full variable domain, with the rest looked up from reference TRBV9 and TRBJ1-2, is DSGVTQTPKHLITATGQRVTLRCSPRSGDLSVYWYQQSLDQGLQFLIQYYNGEERAKGNILERFSAQQFPDLHSELNLSSLELGDSALYFCASNREGSYGYTFGSGTRLTVV.

The V gene is TRBV5-1, the J gene TRBJ2-4, with 7 positions matching TRBD1. The junction had 11 bases not matched to a gene; V was cut back by 4 bases and J by 10 bases. The germline CDR1 and CDR2 sequences are SGHRS and YFSETQ. CDR3 size: 14 residues. The CDR3 protein is CASSLGQPDSIQYF. The CDR3 coding sequence is TGCGCCAGCAGCCTGGGACAGCCAGATAGTATTCAGTACTTC.

This chain connects TRBV7-2 to TRBJ2-5; tentative D call: TRBD2 (5 bases). V was pared by 1 base and J by 3 bases, with 6 bases between. Germline values: CDR1 SGHTA, CDR2 FQGNSA. CDR3 length equals 13 residues. DNA of the CDR3: TGTGCCAGCAGCTTAGACGGGGAAGAGACCCAGTACTTC. It encodes CASSLDGEETQYF.

The chain joins TRBV11-3 to TRBJ2-1; D possibly corresponds to TRBD2 (6 bases). V was cut by 4 bases and J by 4 bases, with 8 bases left in between. The CDR3 has 13 amino acids. Germline-derived CDR1 and CDR2 are SGHNT and YENEEA. CDR3: CASSSGLYNEQFF. The CDR3, as DNA: TGTGCCAGCAGCTCGGGACTGTACAATGAGCAGTTCTTC.

The rearrangement joins TRBV7-9 to TRBJ1-6, with D possibly being TRBD1 (6 bases). Germline lookup yields CDR1 SEHNR and CDR2 FQNEAQ (reference sequence). Trimming took off 1 base at V and 9 bases at J, with 10 bases between the two ends. The CDR3 loop spans 14 amino acids. The CDR3 DNA sequence: TGTGCCAGCAGCTTAGGACAGGAGGCTTCACCCCTCCACTTT. It encodes CASSLGQEASPLHF.

The chain recombines TRBV5-1 with TRBJ2-3; possibly TRBD1 for D (5 bases). CDR3 length equals 17 residues. Germline lookup yields CDR1 SGHRS and CDR2 YFSETQ. The V end lost 3 bases, the J end lost 4 bases, and 21 bases lay between the germline ends. The CDR3 loop reads CASSSTFREGKSDTQYF. The CDR3, as DNA: TGCGCCAGCAGCTCCACGTTCAGGGAAGGAAAATCAGATACGCAGTATTTT.

The chain combines TRBV4-3 with TRBJ2-7; tentatively, D is TRBD1 or TRBD2 (6 bases each). The length of the CDR3 is 17 residues. Trimming pared 0 bases from V and 3 bases from J, leaving 18 bases between. Per germline, CDR1 LGHNA and CDR2 YSLEER. CDR3 in amino acids: CASSQDFRGHQIYEQYF. The CDR3 region has the DNA TGCGCCAGCAGCCAAGATTTTCGGGGGCACCAGATCTACGAGCAGTACTTC.

The CDR3 sequence: CASSIGQGGYNEQFF. CDR3 DNA sequence: TGTGCCAGTAGTATAGGACAGGGGGGCTACAATGAGCAGTTCTTC. The chain recombines TRBV19 with TRBJ2-1, with 9 bases identical to TRBD1. CDR3 length: 15 amino acids. The V segment lost 1 base and the J segment 3 bases; nucleotides outside the gene matches: 1. Germline CDR1 LNHDA, CDR2 SQIVND (reference sequence).

The chain joins TRBV10-3 to TRBJ2-7; D possibly corresponds to TRBD1 (6 bases). V was trimmed by 8 bases and J by 1 base, leaving 6 bases between them. The germline V gene encodes CDR1 ENHRY and CDR2 SYGVKD. The CDR3 runs to 11 residues. CDR3 in amino acids: CAIGQSYEQYF. CDR3 nucleotides: TGTGCCATCGGACAGTCCTACGAGCAGTACTTC.

The rearrangement uses TRBV11-2 and TRBJ1-2; D call uncertain. Trimming cost V 1 base and J 6 bases, with 18 bases left between them. Germline CDR1 and CDR2: SGHAT and FQNNGV. The CDR3 has 16 amino acids. In nucleotides, the CDR3 is TGTGCCAGCAGCTTAGGTTTAGGCGGATTTACCGATGGCTACACCTTC. Amino acids: CASSLGLGGFTDGYTF. The entire variable domain, with the rest obtained from reference TRBV11-2 and TRBJ1-2, is as follows: EAGVAQSPRYKIIEKRQSVAFWCNPISGHATLYWYQQILGQGPKLLIQFQNNGVVDDSQLPKDRFSAERLKGVDSTLKIQPAKLEDSAVYLCASSLGLGGFTDGYTFGSGTRLTVV.

The J gene is TRBJ2-1, the V gene TRBV10-3; maybe TRBD1 (6 bases). The CDR3 is 16 amino acids. Trimming removed 7 bases at V and 0 bases at J, with 16 bases between. Germline CDR1 is ENHRY and CDR2 is SYGVKD. CDR3 coding DNA: TGTGCCATCACCCAAGGACAGTCGAGCTCCTACAATGAGCAGTTCTTC. This translates into CAITQGQSSSYNEQFF.

The V gene is TRBV6-5, the J gene TRBJ1-4; 9 bases are shared with TRBD1. Trimming cost V 2 bases and J 7 bases; bases outside gene matches: 8. The germline V gene has CDR1 MNHEY and CDR2 SVGAGI. This CDR3 is 16 amino acids long. The CDR3: CASSYNLQGAFEKLFF. CDR3 sequence (DNA): TGTGCCAGCAGTTACAATCTACAGGGGGCGTTTGAAAAACTGTTTTTT.

Only a few counts were recorded for this clone. The chain employs TRBV9 and TRBJ1-1; a possible D gene is TRBD1 (5 bases). The CDR3 length is 15 residues. Germline V gene sequence: CDR1 SGDLS, CDR2 YYNGEE. Trimming shortened V by 4 bases and J by 3 bases, and 16 bases separated the two germline ends. Written as DNA, the CDR3 is TGTGCCAGCAGCCCAAAAGACAGTTGGGACACTGAAGCTTTCTTT. It encodes CASSPKDSWDTEAFF.

V is TRBV2 and J is TRBJ1-4; D remains unclear. In germline, CDR1 is SNHLY, CDR2 FYNNEI. The CDR3 length is 15 residues. Between the trimmed V and J ends, which lost 6 bases and 0 bases, there was a span of 11 bases. The CDR3 is CASRAGPTTNEKLFF. The CDR3 DNA sequence: TGTGCCAGCAGGGCCGGACCCACAACTAATGAAAAACTGTTTTTT.

Here the CDR3 DNA reads TGTGCCAGCAGTACTCCAGGGGGCGCGGTTAATGAGCAGTTCTTC. As protein: CASSTPGGAVNEQFF. V gene TRBV6-5 combines with J gene TRBJ2-1, with 8 bases identical to TRBD1. This CDR3 is 15 amino acids long. V gave up 5 bases and J gave up 7 bases; unmatched junction bases: 10. Germline V lookup: CDR1 MNHEY, CDR2 SVGAGI.

A few counts support this clone. The chain is built from TRBV7-2 and TRBJ2-1, with 8 positions matching TRBD2. After removal of 5 bases from V and 3 bases from J, the junction contained 9 bases not matched to a gene. This CDR3 is 16 amino acids long. Germline assignment: CDR1 SGHTA and CDR2 FQGNSA. The CDR3 loop is CASSLGGGSLYNEQFF. CDR3 sequence (DNA): TGTGCCAGCAGCCTAGGCGGGGGGTCTCTCTACAATGAGCAGTTCTTC.

The V call is TRBV19, the J call TRBJ1-6; TRBD1 might be the D (6 bases). The germline gives CDR1 LNHDA, CDR2 SQIVND (reference sequence). The V and J ends lost 7 bases and 7 bases respectively, with 14 bases between them. The CDR3 contains 14 residues. CDR3 residues: CASTATGTNSPLHF. The CDR3 DNA follows: TGTGCCAGTACCGCGACAGGTACAAATTCACCCCTCCACTTT. The variable domain in full, with the rest retrieved from reference TRBV19 and TRBJ1-6, is DGGITQSPKYLFRKEGQNVTLSCEQNLNHDAMYWYRQDPGQGLRLIYYSQIVNDFQKGDIAEGYSVSREKKESFPLTVTSAQKNPTAFYLCASTATGTNSPLHFGNGTRLTVT.

The V and J genes are TRBV3-1 (or the pseudogene TRBV3-2) and TRBJ1-3; possibly TRBD1 for D (5 bases). The CDR3 runs 15 residues. CDR1 and CDR2 (germline): LGHDT, YNNKEL (reference sequence). V was clipped by 0 bases and J by 2 bases, with 8 bases between them. The CDR3 region is CASSQESRAGNTIYF. The CDR3 DNA sequence: TGTGCCAGCAGCCAAGAAAGCAGGGCTGGAAACACCATATATTTT.

The chain links TRBV6-1 to TRBJ1-1; the match to TRBD1 covers 7 bases. In germline, CDR1 is MNHNS, CDR2 SASEGT. V was pared by 3 bases and J by 1 base, with 5 bases of the junction left unmatched. The length of the CDR3 is 15 residues. CDR3 sequence reads: CASSDRGLENTEAFF. The CDR3 coding sequence is TGTGCCAGCAGTGACAGGGGGTTGGAGAACACTGAAGCTTTCTTT.

The V and J genes are TRBV29-1 and TRBJ1-5; TRBD1 is a possible D gene (6 bases). V was trimmed by 2 bases and J by 2 bases, leaving 19 bases between them. Germline CDR1 SQVTM, CDR2 ANQGSEA. The length of the CDR3 is 17 residues. CDR3 residues: CSVERGGRGIGNQPQHF. DNA of the CDR3: TGCAGCGTTGAAAGGGGAGGCAGGGGCATTGGCAATCAGCCCCAGCATTTT.

V and J are TRBV5-1 and TRBJ2-2; 7 positions match TRBD1. This CDR3 comprises 14 residues. The ends lost 3 bases at V and 6 bases at J; junction bases unmatched: 5. Germline assignment: CDR1 SGHRS and CDR2 YFSETQ. The CDR3 sequence: CASSSRQGAGELFF. CDR3 DNA sequence: TGCGCCAGCAGCTCCCGACAGGGCGCCGGGGAGCTGTTTTTT.

This chain links TRBV5-1 with TRBJ2-3; TRBD1 is a possible D gene (6 bases). The CDR3 covers 14 residues. CDR1 is SGHRS and CDR2 is YFSETQ in the germline V gene. V was pared by 2 bases and J by 0 bases, with 7 bases between. The CDR3 DNA reads as TGCGCCAGCAGCTTCCAGGGGAGCACAGATACGCAGTATTTT. This translates into CASSFQGSTDTQYF. Together with reference TRBV5-1 and TRBJ2-3, the CDR3 gives the full variable domain: KAGVTQTPRYLIKTRGQQVTLSCSPISGHRSVSWYQQTPGQGLQFLFEYFSETQRNKGNFPGRFSGRQFSNSRSEMNVSTLELGDSALYLCASSFQGSTDTQYFGPGTRLTVL.

The count of this clone is one. The chain uses TRBV19 and TRBJ1-1, with 7 bases identical to TRBD1. Losses at the gene ends were 3 bases for V and 2 bases for J; bases not matched to a gene: 3. The CDR3 length is 14 residues. Looked up from germline, CDR1 is LNHDA and CDR2 is SQIVND (reference sequence). CDR3 sequence (DNA): TGTGCCAGTAGTATGACAGGGATTAACACTGAAGCTTTCTTT. The encoded protein is CASSMTGINTEAFF.

This rearrangement joins TRBV9 to TRBJ2-3; D is undetermined. CDR1 SGDLS and CDR2 YYNGEE come from the germline V gene. With 2 bases removed from V and 0 bases from J, the gap between germline ends came to 10 bases. There are 15 residues in the CDR3. The CDR3 is CASSVGERSTDTQYF. CDR3 in DNA: TGTGCCAGCAGCGTCGGAGAGCGTAGCACAGATACGCAGTATTTT.

V usage is TRBV6-5 and J usage is TRBJ2-1; 7 bases are a match to TRBD1. The CDR3 contains 16 residues. Germline V lookup: CDR1 MNHEY, CDR2 SVGAGI. With V trimmed by 0 bases and J by 2 bases, 4 bases remained unmatched. The CDR3 bases are TGTGCCAGCAGTTACTCCGGGACAGCCACCTACAATGAGCAGTTCTTC. Translating gives CASSYSGTATYNEQFF.

The table lists this clone with a count of one. The genes are TRBV14 and TRBJ2-1; no definite D call. With 3 bases removed from V and 3 bases from J, the gap between germline ends came to 18 bases. The CDR3 contains 17 residues. Germline-derived CDR1 and CDR2 are SGHDN and FVKESK. The CDR3 region is CASSQSRRPPNYNEQFF. The CDR3 nucleotides read TGTGCCAGCAGCCAGAGTCGGCGTCCCCCTAACTACAATGAGCAGTTCTTC. The full variable domain, its missing parts supplied by reference TRBV14 and TRBJ2-1, is EAGVTQFPSHSVIEKGQTVTLRCDPISGHDNLYWYRRVMGKEIKFLLHFVKESKQDESGMPNNRFLAERTGGTYSTLKVQPAELEDSGVYFCASSQSRRPPNYNEQFFGPGTRLTVL.

V gene TRBV9 combines with J gene TRBJ2-1; 11 nucleotides line up with TRBD2. Trimming at V came to 4 bases and at J to 4 bases, leaving 4 bases not matched to a gene. CDR3 length: 15 residues. Looked up from germline, CDR1 is SGDLS and CDR2 is YYNGEE. CDR3 nucleotides: TGTGCCAGCAGCCGACTAGCGGGGAGTTACAATGAGCAGTTCTTC. It is translated as CASSRLAGSYNEQFF. The full variable domain, its missing parts supplied by reference TRBV9 and TRBJ2-1, is DSGVTQTPKHLITATGQRVTLRCSPRSGDLSVYWYQQSLDQGLQFLIQYYNGEERAKGNILERFSAQQFPDLHSELNLSSLELGDSALYFCASSRLAGSYNEQFFGPGTRLTVL.

This clone occurred once. The V call is TRBV30, the J call TRBJ1-2; D call uncertain. The CDR3 loop spans 12 amino acids. The germline gives CDR1 GTSNPN, CDR2 SVGIG (reference sequence). The ends were cut back, 5 bases at V and 4 bases at J, with 11 bases in the middle. The DNA of the CDR3 is TGTGCCTGGCGGGGTCTGAGCTATGGCTACACCTTC. Translation gives CAWRGLSYGYTF.

The chain is built from TRBV18 and TRBJ1-6, with D possibly matching TRBD1 (6 bases). In germline, CDR1 is KGHSH, CDR2 LQKENI. The CDR3 consists of 17 residues. V was pared by 5 bases and J by 3 bases, with 17 bases between. The CDR3, as DNA: TGTGCCAGCTCAGCCCGGGACACAAGCCTCTATAATTCACCCCTCCACTTT. It translates to CASSARDTSLYNSPLHF.